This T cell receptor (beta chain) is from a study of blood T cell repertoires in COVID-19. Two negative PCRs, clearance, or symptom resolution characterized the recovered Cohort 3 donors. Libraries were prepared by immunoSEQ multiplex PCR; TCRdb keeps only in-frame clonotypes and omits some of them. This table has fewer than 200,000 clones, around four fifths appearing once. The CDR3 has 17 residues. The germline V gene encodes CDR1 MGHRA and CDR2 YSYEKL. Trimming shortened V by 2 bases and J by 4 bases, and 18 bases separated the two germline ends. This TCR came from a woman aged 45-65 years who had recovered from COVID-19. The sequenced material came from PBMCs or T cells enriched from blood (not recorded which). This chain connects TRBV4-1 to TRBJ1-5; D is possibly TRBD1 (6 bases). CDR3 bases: TGCGCCAGCAGCCAATCGTCCTTACAGGGTTCAAATCAGCCCCAGCATTTT. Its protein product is CASSQSSLQGSNQPQHF.